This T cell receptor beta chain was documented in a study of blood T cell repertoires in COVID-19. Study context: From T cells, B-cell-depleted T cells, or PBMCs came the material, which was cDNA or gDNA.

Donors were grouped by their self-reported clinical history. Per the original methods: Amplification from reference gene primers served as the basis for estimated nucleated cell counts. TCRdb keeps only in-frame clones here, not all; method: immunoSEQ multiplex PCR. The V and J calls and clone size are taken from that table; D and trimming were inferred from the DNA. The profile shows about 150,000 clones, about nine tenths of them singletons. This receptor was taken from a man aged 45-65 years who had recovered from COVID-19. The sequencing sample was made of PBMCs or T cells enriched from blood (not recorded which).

CDR3 DNA sequence: TGTGCCAGCAGCCAACAGGGGGCGGACACTGAAGCTTTCTTT. This translates into CASSQQGADTEAFF. This chain joins TRBV3-1 (or the pseudogene TRBV3-2) and TRBJ1-1; 8 nucleotides agree with TRBD1. Germline values: CDR1 LGHDT, CDR2 YNNKEL (reference sequence). V dropped 2 bases and J dropped 3; count of bases not matched to a gene: 2. The length of the CDR3 is 14 residues.